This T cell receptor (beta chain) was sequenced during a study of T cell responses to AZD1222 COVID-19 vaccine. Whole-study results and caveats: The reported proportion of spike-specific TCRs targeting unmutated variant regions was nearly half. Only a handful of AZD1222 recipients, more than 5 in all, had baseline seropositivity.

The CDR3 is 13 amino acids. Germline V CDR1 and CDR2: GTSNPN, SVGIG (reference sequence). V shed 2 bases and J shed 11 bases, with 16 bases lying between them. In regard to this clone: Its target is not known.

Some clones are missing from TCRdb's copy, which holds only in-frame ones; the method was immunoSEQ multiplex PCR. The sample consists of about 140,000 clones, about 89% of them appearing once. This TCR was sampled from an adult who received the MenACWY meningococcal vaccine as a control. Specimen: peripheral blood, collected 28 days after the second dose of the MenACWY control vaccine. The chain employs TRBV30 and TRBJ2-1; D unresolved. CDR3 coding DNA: TGTGCCTGGAGTAAGGGCCTGAAAAAACAGCAGTTCTTC. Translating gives CAWSKGLKKQQFF.